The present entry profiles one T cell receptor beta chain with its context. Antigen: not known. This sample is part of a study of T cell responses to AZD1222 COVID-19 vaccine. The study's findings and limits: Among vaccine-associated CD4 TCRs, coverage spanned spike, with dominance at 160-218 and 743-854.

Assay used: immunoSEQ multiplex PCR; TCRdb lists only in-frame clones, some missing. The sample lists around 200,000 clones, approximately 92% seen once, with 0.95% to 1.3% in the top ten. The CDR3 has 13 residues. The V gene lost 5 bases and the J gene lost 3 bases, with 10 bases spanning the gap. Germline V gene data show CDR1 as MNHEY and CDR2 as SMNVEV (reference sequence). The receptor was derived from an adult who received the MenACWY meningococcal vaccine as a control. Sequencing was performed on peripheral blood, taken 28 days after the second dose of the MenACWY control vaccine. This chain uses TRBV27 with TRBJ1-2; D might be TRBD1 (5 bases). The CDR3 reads CASSGTLDYGYTF. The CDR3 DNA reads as TGTGCCAGCAGTGGGACCCTGGACTATGGCTACACCTTC.